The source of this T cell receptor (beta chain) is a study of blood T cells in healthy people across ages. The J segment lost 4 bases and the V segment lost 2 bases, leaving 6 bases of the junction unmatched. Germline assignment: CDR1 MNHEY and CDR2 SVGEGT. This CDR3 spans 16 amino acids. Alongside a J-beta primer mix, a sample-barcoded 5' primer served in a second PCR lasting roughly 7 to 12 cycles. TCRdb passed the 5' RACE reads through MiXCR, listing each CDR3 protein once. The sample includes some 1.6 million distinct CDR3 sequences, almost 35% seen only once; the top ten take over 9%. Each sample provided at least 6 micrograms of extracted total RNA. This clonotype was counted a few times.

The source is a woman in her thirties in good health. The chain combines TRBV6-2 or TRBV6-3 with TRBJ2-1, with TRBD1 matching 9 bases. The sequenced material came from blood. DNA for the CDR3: TGTGCCAGCAGTTACAGGGACAGGGTCCTATACAATGAGCAGTTCTTC. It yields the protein CASSYRDRVLYNEQFF.